The 10 T cell receptor beta chains given below trace back to one sample, sequenced in a study. Repertoires were generated with immunoSEQ multiplex PCR, while TCRdb's copy carries only in-frame clones and drops some. Of approximately 70,000 clones listed, about 94% are singletons. Sequences were obtained from PBMCs. The source of these receptors is a man aged 35-49 years with rheumatoid arthritis.

The chain has TRBV24-1 and TRBJ1-1; TRBD1 might be the D (6 bases). The germline V gene has CDR1 KGHDR and CDR2 SFDVKD. Between the trimmed V and J ends, which lost 3 bases and 5 bases, there was a span of 18 bases. CDR3 length equals 16 residues. CDR3 amino acids: CATSDPRQESGTEAFF. The CDR3 coding sequence is TGTGCCACCAGTGATCCTAGACAGGAGAGTGGAACTGAAGCTTTCTTT.

V and J are TRBV29-1 and TRBJ2-7; 14 bases map to TRBD2. Trimming removed 7 bases from V and 7 bases from J; junction bases left unmatched: 15. The CDR3 sequence is 16 residues long. The germline V gene has CDR1 SQVTM and CDR2 ANQGSEA. The CDR3 here is CSASTSGRVTGGEQYF. In nucleotides, the CDR3 is TGCAGCGCATCGACTAGCGGGAGGGTTACTGGAGGGGAGCAGTACTTC.

This chain links TRBV12-5 with TRBJ2-7, with unresolved D. The germline V and J ends were trimmed by 6 bases and 0 bases, with 6 bases remaining between them. The CDR3 consists of 12 residues. Germline-derived CDR1 and CDR2 are LGHNT and FRNRAP. The CDR3 DNA is TGTGCTAGTGGCCTTGACTCCTACGAGCAGTACTTC. Its translation is CASGLDSYEQYF.

This clone was observed a single time. The CDR3 region has the DNA TGTGCCAGCAGCTTCGGACAGGGCTGGGAAGCTTTCTTT. Its translation: CASSFGQGWEAFF. The chain uses TRBV6-5 and TRBJ1-1; 8 bases agree with TRBD1. The CDR3 totals 13 residues. Germline V gene sequence: CDR1 MNHEY, CDR2 SVGAGI. V was pared by 6 bases and J by 8 bases, with 8 bases of the junction left unmatched.

The chain employs TRBV6-6 and TRBJ1-6; TRBD1 matches at 7 bases. The V and J ends lost 5 bases and 6 bases, in that order; junction bases with no gene match: 19. From germline, CDR1 is MNHNY and CDR2 SVGAGI (reference sequence). The CDR3 length is 19 residues. For the CDR3, the DNA is TGTGCCAGCAGTCCCAACACGCCCGATGACAGGGCTGGTAATTCACCCCTCCACTTT. Its translation is CASSPNTPDDRAGNSPLHF.

This chain links TRBV27 with TRBJ2-7, with a weak D call TRBD1 (5 bases). The CDR3 spans 14 residues. Germline assignment: CDR1 MNHEY and CDR2 SMNVEV (reference sequence). Trimming stripped 2 bases from V and 2 bases from J, with 10 bases between. CDR3 residues: CASSLTRGPYEQYF. The DNA of the CDR3 is TGTGCCAGCAGTTTAACAAGGGGTCCCTACGAGCAGTACTTC.

The chain uses TRBV18 and TRBJ1-2; 12 bases align to TRBD1. The CDR3 is 17 amino acids. J gave up 7 bases and V 0 bases, and 9 bases lay outside the gene matches. CDR1 is KGHSH and CDR2 is LQKENI in the germline V gene. The CDR3 sequence: CASSPPRGTGGASGYTF. The DNA of the CDR3 is TGTGCCAGCTCACCACCCAGAGGGACAGGGGGCGCCTCTGGCTACACCTTC.

The genes are TRBV30 and TRBJ1-1; D possibly corresponds to TRBD1 (6 bases). The CDR3 consists of 14 residues. Germline V gives CDR1 GTSNPN, CDR2 SVGIG (reference sequence). Trimming pared 5 bases from V and 1 base from J, leaving 14 bases between. CDR3 nucleotides: TGTGCCTGGGCACACATGACAGGGAACACTGAAGCTTTCTTT. It yields the protein CAWAHMTGNTEAFF.

V and J are TRBV4-3 and TRBJ2-7; a possible D gene is TRBD1 (6 bases). Trimming took off 0 bases at V and 9 bases at J, with 21 bases between the two ends. Germline V gene lookup returns CDR1 LGHNA and CDR2 YSLEER. This CDR3 is built from 16 residues. CDR3 sequence: CASSQDMGTRQNGQYF. CDR3 nucleotides: TGCGCCAGCAGCCAAGATATGGGGACAAGACAAAATGGGCAGTACTTC.

The V and J genes are TRBV30 and TRBJ1-5; unclear D gene. Germline values: CDR1 GTSNPN, CDR2 SVGIG (reference sequence). Trimming removed 2 bases at V and 3 bases at J, with 8 bases between. CDR3 length: 13 residues. CDR3 region: CAWSMGSNQPQHF. The DNA for the CDR3 is TGTGCCTGGAGTATGGGGTCCAATCAGCCCCAGCATTTT.